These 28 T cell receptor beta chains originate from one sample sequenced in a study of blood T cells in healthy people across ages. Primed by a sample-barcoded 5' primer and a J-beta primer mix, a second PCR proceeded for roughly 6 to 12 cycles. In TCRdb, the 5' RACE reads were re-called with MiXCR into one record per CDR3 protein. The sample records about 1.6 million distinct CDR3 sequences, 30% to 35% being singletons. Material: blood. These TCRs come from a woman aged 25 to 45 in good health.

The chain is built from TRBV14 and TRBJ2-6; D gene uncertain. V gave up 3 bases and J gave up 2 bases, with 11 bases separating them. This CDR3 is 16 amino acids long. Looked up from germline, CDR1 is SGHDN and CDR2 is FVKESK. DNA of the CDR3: TGTGCCAGCAGCCACCATCTTACTACTGGGGCCAACGTCCTGACTTTC. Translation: CASSHHLTTGANVLTF.

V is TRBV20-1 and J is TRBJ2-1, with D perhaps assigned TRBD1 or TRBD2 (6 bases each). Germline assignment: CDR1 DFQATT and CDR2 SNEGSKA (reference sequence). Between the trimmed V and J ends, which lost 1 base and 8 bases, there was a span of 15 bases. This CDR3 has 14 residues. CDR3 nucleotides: TGCAGTGCTAGAGCGGGGGCGCGATATTATGAGCAGTTCTTC. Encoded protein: CSARAGARYYEQFF.

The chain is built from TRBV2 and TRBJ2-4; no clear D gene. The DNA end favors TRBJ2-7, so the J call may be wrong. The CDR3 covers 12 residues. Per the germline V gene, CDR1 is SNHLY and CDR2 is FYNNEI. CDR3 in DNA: TGTGCCAGCAGTCCGGTTTGTTACGAGCAGTACTTC. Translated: CASSPVCYEQYF.

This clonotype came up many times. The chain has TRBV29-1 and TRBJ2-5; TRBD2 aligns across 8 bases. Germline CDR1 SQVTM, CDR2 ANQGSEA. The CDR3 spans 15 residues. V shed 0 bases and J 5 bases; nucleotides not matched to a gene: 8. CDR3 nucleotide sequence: TGCAGCGTTGAAGATGGTAGCGGGGCGGGCGAGACCCAGTACTTC. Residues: CSVEDGSGAGETQYF.

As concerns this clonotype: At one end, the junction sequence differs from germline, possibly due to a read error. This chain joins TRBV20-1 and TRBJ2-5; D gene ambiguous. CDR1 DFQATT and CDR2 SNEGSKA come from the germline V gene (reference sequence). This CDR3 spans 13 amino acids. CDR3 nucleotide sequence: TGCAGAGCTAGAGACTCCTCCCAAGAGACCCAGTACTTC. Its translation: CRARDSSQETQYF.

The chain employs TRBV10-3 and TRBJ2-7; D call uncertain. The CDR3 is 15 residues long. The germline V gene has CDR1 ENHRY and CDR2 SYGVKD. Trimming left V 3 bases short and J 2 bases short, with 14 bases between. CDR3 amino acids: CAISEKMTEPYEQYF. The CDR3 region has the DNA TGTGCCATCAGTGAAAAGATGACCGAGCCCTACGAGCAGTACTTC.

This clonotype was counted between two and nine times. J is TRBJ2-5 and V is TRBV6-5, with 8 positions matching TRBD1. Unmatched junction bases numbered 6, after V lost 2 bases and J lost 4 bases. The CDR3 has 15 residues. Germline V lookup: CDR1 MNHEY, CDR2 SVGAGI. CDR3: CASSYVGDRGETQYF. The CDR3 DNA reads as TGTGCCAGCAGTTACGTGGGAGACAGGGGAGAGACCCAGTACTTC.

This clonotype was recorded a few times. As DNA, the CDR3 is TGTGCCAGCAGCTTATCCGAGACTTGGACAGGTTTCCACGAGCAGTACTTC. The encoded protein is CASSLSETWTGFHEQYF. This chain uses TRBV11-2 with TRBJ2-7; TRBD1 agrees at 7 bases. CDR1 and CDR2 (germline): SGHAT, FQNNGV. Trimming removed 2 bases from V and 5 bases from J; junction bases left unmatched: 15. There are 17 residues in the CDR3.

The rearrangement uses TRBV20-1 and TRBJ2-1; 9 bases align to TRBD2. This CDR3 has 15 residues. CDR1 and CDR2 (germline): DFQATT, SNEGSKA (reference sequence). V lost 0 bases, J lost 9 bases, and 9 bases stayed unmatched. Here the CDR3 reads CSARDRRASGTEQFF. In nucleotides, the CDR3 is TGCAGTGCTAGAGATCGTCGGGCTAGCGGGACTGAGCAGTTCTTC.

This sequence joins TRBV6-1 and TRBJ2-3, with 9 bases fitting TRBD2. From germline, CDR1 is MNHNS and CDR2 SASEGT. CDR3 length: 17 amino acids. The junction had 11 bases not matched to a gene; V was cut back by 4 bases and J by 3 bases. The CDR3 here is CASSATSGYEVTDTQYF. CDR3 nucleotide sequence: TGTGCCAGCAGTGCCACTAGCGGGTATGAGGTGACAGATACGCAGTATTTT.

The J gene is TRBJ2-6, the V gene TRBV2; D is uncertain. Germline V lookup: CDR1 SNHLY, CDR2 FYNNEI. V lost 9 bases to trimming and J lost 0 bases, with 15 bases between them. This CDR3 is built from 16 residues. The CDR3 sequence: CASKAYASSGANVLTF. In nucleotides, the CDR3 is TGTGCCAGTAAAGCGTACGCCAGCTCTGGGGCCAACGTCCTGACTTTC. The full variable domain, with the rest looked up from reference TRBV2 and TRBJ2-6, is EPEVTQTPSHQVTQMGQEVILRCVPISNHLYFYWYRQILGQKVEFLVSFYNNEISEKSEIFDDQFSVERPDGSNFTLKIRSTKLEDSAMYFCASKAYASSGANVLTFGAGSRLTVL.

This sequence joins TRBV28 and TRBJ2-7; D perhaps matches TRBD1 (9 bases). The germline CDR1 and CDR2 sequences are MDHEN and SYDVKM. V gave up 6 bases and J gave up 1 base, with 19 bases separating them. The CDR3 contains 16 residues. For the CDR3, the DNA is TGTGCCAGCAGGGCGGGGGGACAGGGTAATTCCTACGAGCAGTACTTC. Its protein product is CASRAGGQGNSYEQYF.

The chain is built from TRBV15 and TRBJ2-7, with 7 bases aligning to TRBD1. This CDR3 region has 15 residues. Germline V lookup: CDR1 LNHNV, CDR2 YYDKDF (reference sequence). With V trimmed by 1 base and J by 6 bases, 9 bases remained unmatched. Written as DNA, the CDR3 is TGTGCCACCAGCAGAGGTGACAGGGAGATCTGCGAGCAGTACTTC. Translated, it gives CATSRGDREICEQYF.

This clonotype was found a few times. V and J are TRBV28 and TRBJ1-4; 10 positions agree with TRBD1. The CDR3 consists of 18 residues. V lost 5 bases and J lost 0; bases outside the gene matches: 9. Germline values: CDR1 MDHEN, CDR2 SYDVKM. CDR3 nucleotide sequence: TGTGCCAGCAGTCGCAGACAGGGGGCTTATGCAACTAATGAAAAACTGTTTTTT. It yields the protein CASSRRQGAYATNEKLFF. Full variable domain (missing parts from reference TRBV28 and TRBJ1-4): DVKVTQSSRYLVKRTGEKVFLECVQDMDHENMFWYRQDPGLGLRLIYFSYDVKMKEKGDIPEGYSVSREKKERFSLILESASTNQTSMYLCASSRRQGAYATNEKLFFGSGTQLSVL.

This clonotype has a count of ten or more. CDR3 DNA: TGTGCCAGCAGCCTCTTTGGGACAGAAGATTACACCTTC. It translates to CASSLFGTEDYTF. The chain carries TRBV7-9 and TRBJ1-2; the match to TRBD1 covers 7 bases. The V segment lost 5 bases and the J segment 11 bases; nucleotides outside the gene matches: 11. CDR1 and CDR2 (germline): SEHNR, FQNEAQ (reference sequence). The CDR3 sequence is 13 residues long.

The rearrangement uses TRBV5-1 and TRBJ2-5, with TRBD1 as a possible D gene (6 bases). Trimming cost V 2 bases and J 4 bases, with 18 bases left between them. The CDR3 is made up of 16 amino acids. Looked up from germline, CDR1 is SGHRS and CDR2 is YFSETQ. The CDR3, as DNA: TGCGCCAGCAGCTTCACGGCAGGGGCGGCTAGAGAGACCCAGTACTTC. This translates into CASSFTAGAARETQYF.

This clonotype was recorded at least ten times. The CDR3 sequence is CATRPGQSTDTQYF. CDR3 coding DNA: TGTGCCACCAGACCTGGACAGAGCACAGATACGCAGTATTTT. This chain uses TRBV10-3 with TRBJ2-3; D possibly corresponds to TRBD1 (6 bases). Trimming took 10 bases from V and 0 from J, leaving 14 bases between them. The germline V gene has CDR1 ENHRY and CDR2 SYGVKD. The CDR3 runs 14 residues.

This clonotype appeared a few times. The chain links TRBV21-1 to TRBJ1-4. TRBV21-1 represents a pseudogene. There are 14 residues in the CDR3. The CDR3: CASSKGQLNEKLFF. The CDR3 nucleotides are TGTGCCAGCAGCAAAGGGCAGCTTAATGAAAAACTGTTTTTT.

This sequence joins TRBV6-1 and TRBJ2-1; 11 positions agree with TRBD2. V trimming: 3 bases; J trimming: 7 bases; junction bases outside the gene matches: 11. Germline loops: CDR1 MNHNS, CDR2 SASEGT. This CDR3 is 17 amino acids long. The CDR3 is CASSDLAGGPIPNEQFF. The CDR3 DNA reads TGTGCCAGCAGTGATCTAGCGGGGGGCCCAATCCCAAATGAGCAGTTCTTC.

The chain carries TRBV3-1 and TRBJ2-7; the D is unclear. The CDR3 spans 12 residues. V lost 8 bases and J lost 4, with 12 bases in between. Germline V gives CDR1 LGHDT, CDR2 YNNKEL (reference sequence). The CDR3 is CASGPRAYEQYF. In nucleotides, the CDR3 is TGTGCCAGCGGCCCACGGGCTTACGAGCAGTACTTC.

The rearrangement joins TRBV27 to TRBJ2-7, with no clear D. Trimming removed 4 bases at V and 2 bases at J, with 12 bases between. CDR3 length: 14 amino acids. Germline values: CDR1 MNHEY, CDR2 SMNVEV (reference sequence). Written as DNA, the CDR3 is TGTGCCAGCAGTTCCCCGCGAGTTACCTACGAGCAGTACTTC. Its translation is CASSSPRVTYEQYF.

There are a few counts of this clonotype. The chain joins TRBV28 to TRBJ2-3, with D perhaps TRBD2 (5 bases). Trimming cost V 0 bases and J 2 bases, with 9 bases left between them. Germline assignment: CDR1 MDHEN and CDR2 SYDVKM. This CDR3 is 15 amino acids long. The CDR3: CASSLWGRNTDTQYF. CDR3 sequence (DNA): TGTGCCAGCAGTTTATGGGGGAGAAACACAGATACGCAGTATTTT.

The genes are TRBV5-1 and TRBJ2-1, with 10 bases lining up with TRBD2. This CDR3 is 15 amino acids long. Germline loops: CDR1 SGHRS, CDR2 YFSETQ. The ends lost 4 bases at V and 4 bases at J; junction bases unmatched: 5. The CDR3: CASSPASGSYNEQFF. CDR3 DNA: TGCGCCAGCAGCCCCGCTAGCGGGAGTTACAATGAGCAGTTCTTC.

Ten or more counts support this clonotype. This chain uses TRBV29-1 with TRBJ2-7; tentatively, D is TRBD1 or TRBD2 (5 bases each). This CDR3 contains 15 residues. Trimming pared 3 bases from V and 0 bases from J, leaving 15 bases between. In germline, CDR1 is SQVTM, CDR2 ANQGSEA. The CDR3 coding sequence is TGCAGCGTTGACTCGGGACCGGTCGGCTCCTACGAGCAGTACTTC. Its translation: CSVDSGPVGSYEQYF.

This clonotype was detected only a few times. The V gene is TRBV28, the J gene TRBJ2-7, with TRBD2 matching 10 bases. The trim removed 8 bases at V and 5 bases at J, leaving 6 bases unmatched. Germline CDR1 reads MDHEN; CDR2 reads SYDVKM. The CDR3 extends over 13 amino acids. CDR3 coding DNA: TGTGCCAGCCTTGCTAGCGGGAGCCACGAGCAGTACTTC. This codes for CASLASGSHEQYF.

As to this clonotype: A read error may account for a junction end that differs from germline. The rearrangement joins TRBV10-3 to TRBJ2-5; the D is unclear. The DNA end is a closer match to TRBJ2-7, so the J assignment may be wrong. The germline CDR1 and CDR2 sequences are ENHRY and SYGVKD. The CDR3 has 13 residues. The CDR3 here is CAFSESVVDEQYF. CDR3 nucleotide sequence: TGTGCCTTCAGTGAGTCGGTAGTAGACGAGCAGTACTTC.

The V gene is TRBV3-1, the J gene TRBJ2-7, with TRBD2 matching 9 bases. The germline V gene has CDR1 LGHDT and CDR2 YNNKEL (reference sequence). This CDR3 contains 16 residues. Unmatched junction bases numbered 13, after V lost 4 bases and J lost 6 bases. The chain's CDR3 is CASSRPLAGRRAEQYF. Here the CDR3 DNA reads TGTGCCAGCAGCCGGCCACTAGCGGGTCGGAGGGCCGAGCAGTACTTC.

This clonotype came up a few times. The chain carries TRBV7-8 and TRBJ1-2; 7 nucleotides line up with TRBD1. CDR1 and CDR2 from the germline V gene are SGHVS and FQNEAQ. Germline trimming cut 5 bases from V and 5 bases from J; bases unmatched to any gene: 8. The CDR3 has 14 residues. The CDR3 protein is CASSQGGGEYGYTF. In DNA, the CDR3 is TGTGCCAGCAGCCAGGGGGGGGGCGAGTATGGCTACACCTTC.